Listed below are T cell receptor beta chains from one sample, sequenced in a study of blood T cell repertoires in COVID-19. Sequencing was performed with immunoSEQ multiplex PCR; in TCRdb, only in-frame clones are kept and a portion is missing. Here the sample spans under 300,000 clones, approximately 90% being singletons. Source material: peripheral blood. These receptors were obtained from a man aged 55-75 years who had recovered from COVID-19. Both conserved end residues are part of each CDR3. The D gene is left open where the match is weak. A row's size may be missing; if present it is once, few, many or a size class.

J gene | clone size | V gene | D gene | CDR3 protein | CDR3 DNA
TRBJ1-6 | . | TRBV28 | . | CASTNPQGNSPLHF | TGTGCCAGCACAAACCCGCAGGGAAATTCACCCCTCCACTTT
TRBJ2-2 | . | TRBV19 | TRBD1 | CASRGQVNTGELFF | TGTGCCAGTAGGGGACAGGTGAACACCGGGGAGCTGTTTTTT
TRBJ1-2 | . | TRBV11-2 | TRBD1 | CASSFGGRGRFGYTF | TGTGCCAGCAGCTTTGGCGGCAGGGGGCGATTTGGCTACACCTTC
TRBJ2-3 | . | TRBV24-1 | . | CATSDFRGTDTQYF | TGTGCCACCAGTGATTTTCGGGGCACAGATACGCAGTATTTT
TRBJ2-3 | . | TRBV5-1 | . | CASSLATLVPSSTDTQYF | TGCGCCAGCAGCTTGGCGACTCTAGTGCCTTCTAGCACAGATACGCAGTATTTT
TRBJ1-1 | few | TRBV18 | TRBD1 | CASSPGQGWGTEAFF | TGTGCCAGCTCACCCGGACAGGGGTGGGGCACTGAAGCTTTCTTT
TRBJ1-4 | once | TRBV5-6 | . | CASSLAGGYGEKLFF | TGTGCCAGCAGCTTGGCGGGGGGATACGGGGAAAAACTGTTTTTT
TRBJ2-3 | . | TRBV13 | TRBD2 | CASSDNQRGTQYF | TGTGCCAGCAGCGACAACCAGCGGGGTACGCAGTATTTT
TRBJ1-4 | . | TRBV5-1 | TRBD1 | CASSWAGTGAVKGEKLFF | TGCGCCAGCAGCTGGGCCGGGACAGGGGCGGTGAAAGGCGAAAAACTGTTTTTT
TRBJ2-3 | . | TRBV15 | . | CATSSAGNTDTQYF | TGTGCCACCAGCAGTGCCGGGAACACAGATACGCAGTATTTT
TRBJ1-2 | . | TRBV12-3/TRBV12-4 | . | CASSSTGLGYTF | TGTGCCAGCAGTTCCACAGGGCTTGGCTACACCTTC
TRBJ1-2 | . | TRBV7-9 | TRBD1 | CASSYPDRGTHGYTF | TGTGCCAGCAGCTATCCGGACAGGGGTACCCATGGCTACACCTTC
TRBJ2-1 | once | TRBV2 | . | CASSETPYSYNEQFF | TGTGCCAGCAGTGAAACTCCATACTCCTACAATGAGCAGTTCTTC
TRBJ1-1 | . | TRBV6-5 | . | CAIGRGGGTEAFF | TGTGCCATCGGGCGCGGGGGGGGGACTGAAGCTTTCTTT
TRBJ2-3 | . | TRBV7-8 | TRBD1 | CASSLVTGSNTDTQYF | TGTGCCAGCAGCTTAGTGACAGGGAGTAACACAGATACGCAGTATTTT
TRBJ1-6 | few | TRBV5-1 | TRBD1 | CASSLEGTGNSPLHF | TGCGCCAGCAGCTTGGAAGGGACAGGAAATTCACCCCTCCACTTT
TRBJ2-7 | . | TRBV5-1 | . | CASSRFTGFYEQYF | TGCGCCAGCAGCCGGTTTACAGGGTTCTACGAGCAGTACTTC
TRBJ2-6 | . | TRBV6-5 | . | CASTGETSGANVLTF | TGTGCCAGCACCGGGGAGACATCTGGGGCCAACGTCCTGACTTTC
TRBJ1-2 | . | TRBV6-5 | TRBD1 | CASSYSAGGANYGYTF | TGTGCCAGCAGTTACTCGGCAGGGGGTGCTAACTATGGCTACACCTTC
TRBJ2-2 | many | TRBV18 | TRBD1 | CASSIQGSTGELFF | TGTGCCAGCTCCATACAGGGGAGCACCGGGGAGCTGTTTTTT
TRBJ1-2 | . | TRBV6-5 | . | CASSYSRGGYGYTF | TGTGCCAGCAGTTACTCGAGGGGGGGGTATGGCTACACCTTC
TRBJ1-2 | . | TRBV2 | . | CASSVGGWDGYTF | TGTGCCAGCAGTGTCGGAGGGTGGGATGGCTACACCTTC
TRBJ2-3 | . | TRBV27 | TRBD2 | CASSSYRTSADTQYF | TGTGCCAGCAGTTCCTACAGGACTAGCGCAGATACGCAGTATTTT
TRBJ1-6 | few | TRBV7-8 | . | CASTLDRNNSPLHF | TGTGCCAGCACCCTTGACAGAAATAATTCACCCCTCCACTTT
TRBJ1-6 | . | TRBV2 | TRBD1 | CASSGDRNNSPLHF | TGTGCCAGCAGTGGGGACAGAAATAATTCACCCCTCCACTTT
TRBJ1-5 | . | TRBV6-5 | . | CASLGTGGRNQPQHF | TGTGCCAGCCTTGGGACGGGAGGGCGCAATCAGCCCCAGCATTTT
TRBJ2-4 | . | TRBV20-1 | . | CSGAAKNIQYF | TGCAGTGGGGCTGCCAAAAACATTCAGTACTTC
TRBJ1-1 | . | TRBV2 | . | CASSELVGGVASF | TGTGCCAGCAGTGAACTAGTAGGTGGCGTGGCCAGCTTT
TRBJ1-4 | . | TRBV6-6 | TRBD1 | CASSRQGTVTNEKLFF | TGTGCCAGCAGTCGACAGGGAACGGTAACTAATGAAAAACTGTTTTTT
TRBJ1-5 | . | TRBV21-1 | . | CASSKAVRGSNQPQHF | TGTGCCAGCAGCAAAGCTGTCAGGGGTAGCAATCAGCCCCAGCATTTT
TRBJ2-7 | . | TRBV5-1 | . | CASSLSFPDEQYF | TGCGCCAGCAGCCTCTCTTTCCCCGACGAGCAGTACTTC
TRBJ1-1 | . | TRBV2 | TRBD1 | CASGGQGSTEAFF | TGTGCCAGCGGGGGACAGGGCTCCACTGAAGCTTTCTTT
TRBJ2-2 | . | TRBV28 | . | CASNLGGGGGELFF | TGTGCCAGCAACTTGGGGGGGGGCGGCGGGGAGCTGTTTTTT
TRBJ1-4 | . | TRBV3-1/TRBV3-2 | TRBD1 | CASSQSTTGGTEKLFF | TGTGCCAGCAGCCAATCTACGACAGGGGGGACTGAAAAACTGTTTTTT
TRBJ2-1 | . | TRBV24-1 | TRBD2 | CATSDLKAGGYNEQFF | TGTGCCACCAGTGATTTGAAAGCGGGGGGCTACAATGAGCAGTTCTTC
TRBJ2-1 | . | TRBV3-1/TRBV3-2 | TRBD2 | CASSPLPLAGDHNEQFF | TGTGCCAGCAGCCCCCTCCCCCTAGCGGGGGACCACAATGAGCAGTTCTTC
TRBJ2-3 | few | TRBV5-1 | . | CASRRQVLAGSTQYF | TGCGCCAGCCGCCGACAGGTTTTAGCGGGTTCGACGCAGTATTTT
TRBJ1-3 | . | TRBV6-5 | . | CASSYGQSSGNTIYF | TGTGCCAGCAGTTACGGACAGTCCTCTGGAAACACCATATATTTT
TRBJ1-6 | . | TRBV28 | . | CASSFLRDTLNSPLHF | TGTGCCAGCAGTTTCCTTAGGGACACCCTTAATTCACCCCTCCACTTT
TRBJ1-6 | . | TRBV19 | . | CAAGEGRGSPLHF | TGTGCCGCGGGGGAGGGTAGAGGTTCACCCCTCCACTTT
TRBJ2-3 | few | TRBV11-2 | TRBD1 | CASSRKRQGGTDTQYF | TGTGCCAGCAGCCGAAAACGACAGGGAGGCACAGATACGCAGTATTTT
TRBJ1-4 | . | TRBV18 | TRBD1 | CASSPQTGTANEKLFF | TGTGCCAGCTCACCACAAACAGGGACAGCTAATGAAAAACTGTTTTTT
TRBJ1-1 | once | TRBV28 | . | CASISGGRITEAFF | TGTGCCAGCATCTCTGGGGGCAGGATCACTGAAGCTTTCTTT
TRBJ2-1 | . | TRBV3-1/TRBV3-2 | TRBD2 | CASSQLRGSYNEQFF | TGTGCCAGCAGCCAATTGCGGGGGTCCTACAATGAGCAGTTCTTC
TRBJ2-7 | . | TRBV10-3 | . | CAIMKQGNSYEQYF | TGTGCCATCATGAAGCAGGGAAACTCCTACGAGCAGTACTTC
TRBJ1-1 | . | TRBV5-1 | TRBD1 | CASSLTGGRTEAFF | TGCGCCAGCAGCCTGACAGGGGGCCGAACTGAAGCTTTCTTT
TRBJ1-1 | . | TRBV5-6 | TRBD1 | CASSSRTGGAEAFF | TGTGCCAGCAGCTCAAGGACAGGGGGCGCTGAAGCTTTCTTT
TRBJ2-2 | . | TRBV5-6 | . | CASSFREYTGELFF | TGTGCCAGCAGCTTTAGGGAGTACACCGGGGAGCTGTTTTTT
TRBJ2-3 | . | TRBV9 | TRBD2 | CASSTASGGAPDTQYF | TGTGCCAGCAGCACTGCTAGCGGGGGGGCTCCAGATACGCAGTATTTT
TRBJ1-5 | . | TRBV3-1/TRBV3-2 | . | CASSQEQAQPQHF | TGTGCCAGCAGCCAAGAGCAGGCTCAGCCCCAGCATTTT